Below, 13 T cell receptor beta chains from the same sample are listed, as sequenced in a study of T cell responses to AZD1222 COVID-19 vaccine. TCRdb's copy holds only in-frame clones and misses some; the assay was immunoSEQ multiplex PCR. Of fewer than 200,000 clones listed, over 85% are singletons. The sequences come from peripheral blood, collected 28 days after the second dose of the MenACWY control vaccine. The receptors here all came from an adult who received the MenACWY meningococcal vaccine as a control.

CDR3 in DNA: TGTGCCAGCAGTGAACAGGGGAGCTCCTACGAGCAGTACTTC. Amino acid sequence: CASSEQGSSYEQYF. The chain couples TRBV25-1 to TRBJ2-7; possible D gene TRBD1, 6 bases. V was cut by 2 bases and J by 0 bases, with 8 bases left in between. This CDR3 is 14 amino acids long. Germline loops: CDR1 MGHDK, CDR2 SYGVNS.

This chain links TRBV19 with TRBJ1-5; D might be TRBD1 (5 bases). The CDR3 is made up of 13 amino acids. From germline, CDR1 is LNHDA and CDR2 SQIVND (reference sequence). The V and J ends lost 3 bases and 6 bases respectively, with 9 bases between them. The CDR3 loop reads CASSMGPGQPQHF. The DNA for the CDR3 is TGTGCCAGTAGTATGGGGCCTGGTCAGCCCCAGCATTTT.

This rearrangement joins TRBV4-3 to TRBJ1-1; D ambiguous. V lost 4 bases, J lost 0 bases, and 6 bases lay in between. From germline, CDR1 is LGHNA and CDR2 YSLEER. The CDR3 length is 13 residues. CDR3 coding DNA: TGCGCCAGCAGCCCATTAATGAACACTGAAGCTTTCTTT. Translating it yields CASSPLMNTEAFF.

The J gene is TRBJ2-1, the V gene TRBV3-1 (or the pseudogene TRBV3-2); TRBD2 agrees at 13 bases. The CDR3 extends over 16 amino acids. Germline CDR1 is LGHDT and CDR2 is YNNKEL (reference sequence). V gave up 2 bases and J gave up 5 bases; unmatched junction bases: 3. CDR3 region: CASSQSGTSGDNEQFF. The CDR3 DNA reads as TGTGCCAGCAGCCAATCCGGGACTAGCGGGGACAATGAGCAGTTCTTC.

This sequence joins TRBV3-1 (or the pseudogene TRBV3-2) and TRBJ1-4; TRBD1 aligns across 9 bases. The CDR3 covers 17 residues. The ends lost 4 bases at V and 8 bases at J; junction bases unmatched: 14. Germline V gene data show CDR1 as LGHDT and CDR2 as YNNKEL (reference sequence). Here the CDR3 reads CASSLVPGQGREEKLFF. As DNA, the CDR3 is TGTGCCAGCAGCCTCGTCCCGGGACAGGGACGGGAGGAAAAACTGTTTTTT.

This chain links TRBV7-9 with TRBJ1-1; tentatively, D is TRBD1 (6 bases). The CDR3 extends over 15 amino acids. Germline V gene lookup returns CDR1 SEHNR and CDR2 FQNEAQ (reference sequence). Trimming took 5 bases from V and 1 from J, leaving 14 bases between them. As DNA, the CDR3 is TGTGCCAGCAGCCCCCTGGGGGCGGAGAACACTGAAGCTTTCTTT. Translated: CASSPLGAENTEAFF.

The gene calls are TRBV4-1 and TRBJ1-5; D is possibly TRBD1 (5 bases). Germline V gene data show CDR1 as MGHRA and CDR2 as YSYEKL. This CDR3 region has 13 residues. The V end was cut by 7 bases, the J end by 6 bases, with 13 bases between. The CDR3 coding sequence is TGCGCCAGCAAGGGGCAGGGAGTTCAGCCCCAGCATTTT. Amino acids: CASKGQGVQPQHF.

The chain uses TRBV15 and TRBJ1-3, with D perhaps matching TRBD1 (6 bases). The CDR3 length is 15 residues. CDR1 is LNHNV and CDR2 is YYDKDF in the germline V gene (reference sequence). Between the trimmed V and J ends, which lost 4 bases and 0 bases, there was a span of 10 bases. The CDR3 sequence: CATSNNRDSGNTIYF. Written as DNA, the CDR3 is TGTGCCACCAGCAACAACAGGGACTCTGGAAACACCATATATTTT.

The rearrangement uses TRBV5-1 and TRBJ2-3; D is uncertain. Germline V gene sequence: CDR1 SGHRS, CDR2 YFSETQ. V was pared by 0 bases and J by 4 bases, with 9 bases between. This CDR3 comprises 14 residues. The CDR3 coding sequence is TGCGCCAGCAGCTTGGAGCCCTATTCAGATACGCAGTATTTT. The encoded protein is CASSLEPYSDTQYF.

The V and J genes are TRBV29-1 and TRBJ2-4; 8 nucleotides match TRBD1. With V trimmed by 6 bases and J by 0 bases, 10 bases remained unmatched. This CDR3 has 16 residues. Germline lookup yields CDR1 SQVTM and CDR2 ANQGSEA. CDR3 residues: CSVEGLTGEAKNIQYF. The CDR3 region has the DNA TGCAGCGTCGAGGGGTTGACAGGGGAAGCCAAAAACATTCAGTACTTC. Based on the CDR3 plus reference TRBV29-1 and TRBJ2-4, the full variable domain is SAVISQKPSRDICQRGTSLTIQCQVDSQVTMMFWYRQQPGQSLTLIATANQGSEATYESGFVIDKFPISRPNLTFSTLTVSNMSPEDSSIYLCSVEGLTGEAKNIQYFGAGTRLSVL.

The chain has TRBV19 and TRBJ2-1, with D perhaps TRBD1 (5 bases). Trimming removed 4 bases at V and 8 bases at J, with 12 bases between. From germline, CDR1 is LNHDA and CDR2 SQIVND (reference sequence). The CDR3 is 13 amino acids. CDR3: CASSRAETDEQFF. The DNA of the CDR3 is TGTGCCAGTAGTAGGGCGGAGACAGATGAGCAGTTCTTC.

The rearrangement links TRBV6-5 to TRBJ1-2, with 9 bases identical to TRBD1. CDR1 and CDR2 from the germline V gene are MNHEY and SVGAGI. V lost 2 bases, J lost 7 bases, and 5 bases stayed unmatched. The CDR3 length is 14 residues. This chain's CDR3 is CASSYEGQGGGYTF. Written as DNA, the CDR3 is TGTGCCAGCAGTTACGAGGGACAGGGTGGTGGCTACACCTTC.

This chain links TRBV2 with TRBJ1-1, with TRBD1 matching 8 bases. From germline, CDR1 is SNHLY and CDR2 FYNNEI. J lost 5 bases, V lost 6 bases, and 5 bases had no gene match. There are 13 residues in the CDR3. The CDR3 bases are TGTGCCAGCAGGCAGGGGGCGAGGACTGAAGCTTTCTTT. Its protein product is CASRQGARTEAFF. Complete variable domain (other parts from reference TRBV2 and TRBJ1-1): EPEVTQTPSHQVTQMGQEVILRCVPISNHLYFYWYRQILGQKVEFLVSFYNNEISEKSEIFDDQFSVERPDGSNFTLKIRSTKLEDSAMYFCASRQGARTEAFFGQGTRLTVV.